This TCR beta chain stems from a study of TIL therapy for anti-PD-1-resistant metastatic lung cancer. Study summary: Progressing patients received lymphodepletion, expanded TIL infusion and IL-2. Study results and limitations: The baseline peripheral repertoire was partially replaced by infused TIL clonotypes that later decayed.

After removal of 4 bases from V and 2 bases from J, the junction contained 6 bases not matched to a gene. The CDR3 is made up of 14 amino acids. Germline CDR1 SGHRS, CDR2 YFSETQ. This was the immunoSEQ v3 assay. Libraries were prepared by immunoSEQ multiplex PCR; TCRdb keeps only in-frame clonotypes and omits some of them. Among tens of thousands of clones, around 79% were seen once, and the ten largest hold 1.5% to 2%. Only one count was recorded for this clone. Its specificity is unknown. The time point is: pre-treatment sample, taken before nivolumab and TIL therapy. Stage 4 NSCLC adults joined between late 2017 and 2020.

The chain is built from TRBV5-1 and TRBJ2-7; 7 nucleotides line up with TRBD1. The receptor was derived from a person aged 25-79 years with non-small cell lung cancer. The input for sequencing was blood, taken at baseline. CDR3 in DNA: TGCGCCAGCAGCGGCCGGGACAGCACCTACGAGCAGTACTTC. Translation: CASSGRDSTYEQYF.